The clone carrying this T cell receptor (beta chain) occurred a few times. As yet, its antigen is unknown. V lost 4 bases to trimming and J lost 2 bases; unmatched junction nucleotides: 5. CDR3 length: 17 residues. Per the germline V gene, CDR1 is SGHNT and CDR2 is YYREEE (reference sequence). This entry is derived from a study of regulatory T cells in long-lasting Graves disease. Study findings and constraints: When disease was persistent, TRBV28, TRBJ1-2 and TRBJ2-5 were the favored segments. Persistent-disease Graves' patients showed less TCR diversity than new cases.

Investigators prepared the TCR beta libraries by applying iRepertoire HTBI primers and Arm-PCR of CDR3 regions. How the authors handled the data: Throughout the samples, researchers identified 60 to 70 TRBV and 12 to 15 TRBJ segments. TCRdb reanalysed the multiplex PCR reads using MiXCR and keeps one entry per CDR3 protein. TCRdb, not the authors, supplied the V and J calls. This sample yields about 470,000 distinct CDR3 sequences, of which around 21% are seen a single time; over 7.5% belongs to the top ten. The sample's time point: persistent/refractory GD, antithyroid drugs over 5 years with positive TRAb. PBMCs provided the RNA from which the TCR library was made.

The TCR was taken from a female donor with Graves disease. Specimen: peripheral blood mononuclear cells (PBMCs), collected when the disease was refractory, from a patient treated with antithyroid drugs. This chain uses TRBV5-4 with TRBJ2-2; TRBD2 agrees at 13 bases. This CDR3 is CASSPTSGGLNTGELFF. CDR3 coding DNA: TGTGCCAGCAGCCCGACTAGCGGGGGGTTAAACACCGGGGAGCTGTTTTTT.